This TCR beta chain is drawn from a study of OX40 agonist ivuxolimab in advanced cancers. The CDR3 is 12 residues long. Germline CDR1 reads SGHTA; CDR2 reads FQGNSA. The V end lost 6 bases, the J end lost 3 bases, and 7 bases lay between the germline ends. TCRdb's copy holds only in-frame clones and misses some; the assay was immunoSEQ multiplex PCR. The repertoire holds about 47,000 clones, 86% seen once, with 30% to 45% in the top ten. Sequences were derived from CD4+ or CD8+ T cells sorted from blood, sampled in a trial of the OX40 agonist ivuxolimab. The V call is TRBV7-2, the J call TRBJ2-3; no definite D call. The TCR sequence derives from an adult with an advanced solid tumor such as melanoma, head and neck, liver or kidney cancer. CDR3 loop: CASRYGTDTQYF. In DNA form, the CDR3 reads TGTGCCAGCAGGTACGGTACAGATACGCAGTATTTT.